The source of this TCR beta chain is a study of control samples from healthy donors and cancer patients. Clones were read by immunoSEQ multiplex PCR, and TCRdb kept only the in-frame ones, dropping some. The repertoire holds 10,000 to 15,000 clones, with approximately 93% as singletons. This clone was found a few times. In germline, CDR1 is LNHDA, CDR2 SQIVND (reference sequence). The CDR3 is 15 residues long. V lost 7 bases to trimming and J lost 5 bases, with 18 bases between them. The V and J genes are TRBV19 and TRBJ1-3; D is ambiguous. Input material: PBMCs. This clonotype originated in a man older than 75 with lung cancer. The DNA for the CDR3 is TGTGCCAGTACCCCTTGGGGTGACGGACGAAACACCATATATTTT. It yields the protein CASTPWGDGRNTIYF.